This TCR beta chain emerged from a study of blood T cell repertoires in COVID-19 (dated by TCRdb to the early 2020s). Study-level background: The collaborator samples originated in the United States, Italy and Spain and spanned the acute and convalescent phases of COVID-19. Subjects who had been exposed to COVID-19, were actively infected with it, or had recovered from it provided the deeply sampled blood TCRbeta repertoires that made up the dataset. Nearly every sample came with metadata listing a de-identified subject ID, COVID-19 status, age in years and sex. The samples were drawn from the first 160 participants of the ongoing ImmuneRACE study and from over a thousand subjects provided by 6 global collaborators. The prospective study material was composed of cDNA or gDNA derived from T cells, B-cell-depleted T cells, or PBMCs. The repertoires were made available in a free public database intended to serve as a resource for research on the immune response to SARS-CoV-2. HLA class I and class II types, where available, came from metadata supplied by the sample provider rather than from assay-based typing. The paper as a whole reports these results and caveats: The amount of clinical and demographic metadata varied by source and participant and was provided uncurated.

From the cysteine up to the phenylalanine, the CDR3 has a length of 14 residues. The read is trimmed to its CDR3 DNA, 42 bases read in frame from base 1. The CDR1 and CDR2 encoded by the germline V gene are SQVTM and ANQGSEA. Compared with germline, V lacks 8 bases and J lacks 5 bases; bases without a gene match: 7. With respect to this clone: Its antigen is still unknown. Base quality data are lacking; no much larger clone is found one base away.

Collaborating institutions collected whole blood in K2EDTA tubes following their own protocols. For TCRbeta analysis, collaborators shipped samples in one of three forms: frozen whole blood, isolated PBMCs, or DNA extracted from either of those sample types. TCRbeta CDR3 regions were amplified from genomic DNA using the immunoSEQ Assay, a bias-controlled multiplex PCR. The study's own analysis went as follows. The number of nucleated cells in each sample was estimated by amplification of reference gene primers within the assay. To quantify the absolute abundance of each unique TCRbeta CDR3 rearrangement, sequence reads were collapsed and filtered. For each sample, productive Simpson clonality was calculated as the square root of Simpson's diversity index over productive rearrangements. TCRdb obtained this table from immuneACCESS and retained in-frame rearrangements with V and J assigned. These tables miss some clones; where compared with another copy, unresolved V genes account for less than half of the shortfall, and the remainder is unexplained. The V and J calls and clone size are taken from that table; D and trimming were inferred from the DNA. This sample holds 140,000 or so clones; around 79% were observed only once. Under 10% of the sample is in the top ten clones.

Material for sequencing was peripheral blood. Rearrangement joined TRBV29-1 to TRBJ2-5, with 14 junctional bases fitting TRBD2. This TCR derives from a man between 50 and 59 years old with active or convalescent COVID-19. The bases read TGCAGCTCCGGGACTAGCGGGAGTAGGGAGACCCAGTACTTC. The translation is CSSGTSGSRETQYF.